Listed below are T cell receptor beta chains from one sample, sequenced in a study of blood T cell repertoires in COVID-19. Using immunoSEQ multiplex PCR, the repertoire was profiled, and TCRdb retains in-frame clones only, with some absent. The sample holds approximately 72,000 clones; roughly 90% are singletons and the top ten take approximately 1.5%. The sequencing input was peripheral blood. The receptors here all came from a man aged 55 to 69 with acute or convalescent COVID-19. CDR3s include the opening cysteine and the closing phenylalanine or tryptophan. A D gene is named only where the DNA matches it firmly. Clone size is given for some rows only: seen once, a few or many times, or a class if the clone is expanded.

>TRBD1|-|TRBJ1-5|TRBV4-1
CASSQQLTGTAFAPQHF
TGCGCCAGCAGCCAACAATTAACCGGGACAGCTTTCGCGCCCCAGCATTTT
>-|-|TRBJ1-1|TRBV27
CATQFGRGTEAFF
TGTGCCACTCAGTTTGGCCGGGGCACTGAAGCTTTCTTT
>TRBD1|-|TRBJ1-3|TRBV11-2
CASSLMGQSSGNTIYF
TGTGCCAGCAGCTTAATGGGACAGAGCTCTGGAAACACCATATATTTT
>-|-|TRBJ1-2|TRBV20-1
CSASRGTLSPYGYTF
TGCAGTGCTAGTCGCGGGACTCTTAGTCCCTATGGCTACACCTTC
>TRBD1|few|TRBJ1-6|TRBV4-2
CASSQALGQGNSPLHF
TGTGCCAGCAGCCAAGCCCTGGGACAGGGAAATTCACCCCTCCACTTT
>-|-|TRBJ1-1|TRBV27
CASRPGTLNTEAFF
TGTGCCAGCAGACCTGGGACTCTAAACACTGAAGCTTTCTTT
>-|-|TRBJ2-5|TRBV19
CASRAEWYQETQYF
TGTGCCAGTAGGGCAGAATGGTACCAAGAGACCCAGTACTTC
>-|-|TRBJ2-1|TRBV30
CAWSATGLSSYNEQFF
TGTGCCTGGAGTGCAACGGGACTCAGCTCCTACAATGAGCAGTTCTTC
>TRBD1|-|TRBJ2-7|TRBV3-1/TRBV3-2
CASSPGGPYEQYF
TGTGCCAGCAGCCCAGGGGGCCCCTACGAGCAGTACTTC
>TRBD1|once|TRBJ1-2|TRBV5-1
CASSQDRLLESYTF
TGCGCCAGCAGTCAGGACAGGCTCTTGGAGAGCTACACCTTC
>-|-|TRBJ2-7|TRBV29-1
CSVENQAPYEQYF
TGCAGCGTTGAGAACCAGGCCCCCTACGAGCAGTACTTC
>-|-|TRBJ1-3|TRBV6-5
CASKEGSGNTIYF
TGTGCCAGCAAGGAGGGCTCTGGAAACACCATATATTTT
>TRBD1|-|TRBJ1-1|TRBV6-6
CASSQATGGTEAFF
TGTGCCAGCAGTCAGGCGACAGGGGGCACTGAAGCTTTCTTT
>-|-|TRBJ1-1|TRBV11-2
CASSPQGLTEAFF
TGTGCCAGCAGCCCCCAGGGACTTACTGAAGCTTTCTTT
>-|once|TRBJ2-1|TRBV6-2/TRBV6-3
CASSYWAGSQEQFF
TGTGCCAGCAGTTACTGGGCAGGGTCGCAGGAGCAGTTCTTC
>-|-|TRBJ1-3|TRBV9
CASSVGVPGMAGNTIYF
TGTGCCAGCAGCGTAGGGGTCCCGGGTATGGCTGGAAACACCATATATTTT
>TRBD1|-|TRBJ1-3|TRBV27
CASAKTGLGNTIYF
TGTGCCAGCGCTAAGACAGGGCTCGGAAACACCATATATTTT
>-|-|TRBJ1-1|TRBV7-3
CASSLSTASEAFF
TGTGCCAGCAGCTTAAGTACAGCTTCTGAAGCTTTCTTT
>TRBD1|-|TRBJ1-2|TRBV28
CASRPQTGGHYGYTF
TGTGCCAGCAGGCCTCAGACAGGGGGCCACTATGGCTACACCTTC
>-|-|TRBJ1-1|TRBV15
CATSRGGGNTEAFF
TGTGCCACCAGCAGAGGGGGAGGGAACACTGAAGCTTTCTTT
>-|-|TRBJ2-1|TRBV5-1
CASSLTGEAQFF
TGCGCCAGCAGCTTAACAGGGGAGGCACAGTTCTTC
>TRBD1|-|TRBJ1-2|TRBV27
CASSLLWTGKYSSYGYTF
TGTGCCAGCAGTTTATTATGGACAGGGAAATACAGTAGCTATGGCTACACCTTC
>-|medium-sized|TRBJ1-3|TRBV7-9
CASSLEGRVPGNTIYF
TGTGCCAGCAGCTTAGAGGGCAGGGTTCCCGGAAACACCATATATTTT
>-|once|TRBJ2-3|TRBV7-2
CASSLGWASTDTQYF
TGTGCCAGCAGCTTAGGGTGGGCTAGCACAGATACGCAGTATTTT
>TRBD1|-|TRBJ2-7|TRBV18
CASSPIRDRDRGHEQYF
TGTGCCAGCTCACCTATTAGAGACCGGGACAGGGGCCACGAGCAGTACTTC
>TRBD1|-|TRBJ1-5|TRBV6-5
CASMNPGGYGQPQHF
TGTGCCAGCATGAATCCAGGGGGCTACGGTCAGCCCCAGCATTTT
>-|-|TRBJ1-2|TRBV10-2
CASSVAGWSNYGYTF
TGCGCCAGCAGTGTGGCAGGGTGGTCTAACTATGGCTACACCTTC
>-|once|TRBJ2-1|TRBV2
CASTRGQIGEQFF
TGTGCCAGCACTAGGGGCCAAATAGGGGAGCAGTTCTTC
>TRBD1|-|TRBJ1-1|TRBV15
CATSGGQAPYTEAFF
TGTGCCACCAGCGGAGGACAGGCACCTTACACTGAAGCTTTCTTT
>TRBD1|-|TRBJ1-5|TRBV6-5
CASSTRGLFQPQHF
TGTGCCAGCAGTACGAGGGGGCTATTTCAGCCCCAGCATTTT
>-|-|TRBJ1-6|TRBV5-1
CASSPGYNSPLHF
TGCGCCAGCAGCCCGGGCTATAATTCACCCCTCCACTTT
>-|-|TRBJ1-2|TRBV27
CASSLNRANYGYTF
TGTGCCAGCAGTTTGAACAGGGCTAACTATGGCTACACCTTC
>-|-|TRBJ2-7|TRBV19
CASSTSLRGGGYEQYF
TGTGCCAGTAGTACCTCCCTACGGGGAGGAGGTTACGAGCAGTACTTC
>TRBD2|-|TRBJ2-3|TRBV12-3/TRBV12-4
CASSGDYTDTQYF
TGTGCCTCCAGCGGGGACTACACAGATACGCAGTATTTT
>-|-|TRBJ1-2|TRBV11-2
CASSLETGNYGYTF
TGTGCCAGCAGCTTGGAGACAGGAAACTATGGCTACACCTTC
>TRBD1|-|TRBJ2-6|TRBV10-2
CASTPGTGGAGANVLTF
TGCGCCAGCACTCCCGGGACAGGGGGCGCTGGGGCCAACGTCCTGACTTTC
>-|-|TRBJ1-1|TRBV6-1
CASSGYRVLGNTEAFF
TGTGCCAGCAGTGGATACAGGGTGTTGGGGAACACTGAAGCTTTCTTT
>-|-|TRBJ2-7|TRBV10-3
CAISDLYEQYF
TGTGCCATCAGTGACCTTTACGAGCAGTACTTC
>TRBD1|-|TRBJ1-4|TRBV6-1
CASSESRMGKGAPNEKLFF
TGTGCCAGCAGTGAAAGTCGTATGGGGAAGGGGGCGCCTAATGAAAAACTGTTTTTT
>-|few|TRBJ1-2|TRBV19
CASSFAGVGDYGYTF
TGTGCCAGTAGTTTTGCAGGAGTCGGGGACTATGGCTACACCTTC
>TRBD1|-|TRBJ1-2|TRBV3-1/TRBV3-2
CASTTGEGGYTF
TGTGCCAGCACCACAGGGGAAGGTGGCTACACCTTC
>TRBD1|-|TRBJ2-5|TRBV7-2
CASSDRAETQYF
TGTGCCAGCAGTGACAGGGCAGAGACCCAGTACTTC
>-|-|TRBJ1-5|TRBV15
CATAIRARQPQHF
TGTGCCACAGCAATACGTGCGCGCCAGCCCCAGCATTTT
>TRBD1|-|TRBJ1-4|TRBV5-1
CASSRTGGREKLFF
TGCGCCAGCAGCCGGACAGGGGGCAGGGAAAAACTGTTTTTT
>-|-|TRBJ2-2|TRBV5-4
CASSVGHAYTGELFF
TGTGCCAGCAGCGTGGGACACGCTTACACCGGGGAGCTGTTTTTT
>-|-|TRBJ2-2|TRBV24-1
CATSDPGQTGELFF
TGTGCCACCAGTGATCCTGGACAGACCGGGGAGCTGTTTTTT
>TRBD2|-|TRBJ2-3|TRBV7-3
CASSLSLAGDTQYF
TGTGCCAGCAGCTTAAGCCTAGCGGGGGATACGCAGTATTTT
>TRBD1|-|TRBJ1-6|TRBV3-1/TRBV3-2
CASSRGTGYNSPLHF
TGTGCCAGCAGCCGAGGGACAGGTTATAATTCACCCCTCCACTTT
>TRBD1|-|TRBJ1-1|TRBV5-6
CASSRKTGGFEAFF
TGTGCCAGCAGCCGAAAGACAGGGGGATTTGAAGCTTTCTTT
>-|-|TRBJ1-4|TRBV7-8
CASSSMTDGNEKLFF
TGTGCCAGCAGCTCTATGACTGATGGGAATGAAAAACTGTTTTTT
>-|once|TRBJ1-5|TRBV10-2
CASSPGLNQPQHF
TGCGCCAGCAGCCCGGGACTCAATCAGCCCCAGCATTTT
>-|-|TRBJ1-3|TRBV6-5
CASTEGAGSGNTIYF
TGTGCCAGCACAGAAGGGGCTGGCTCTGGAAACACCATATATTTT
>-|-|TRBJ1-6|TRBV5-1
CASSPQQGYNSPLHF
TGCGCCAGCAGCCCCCAACAGGGCTATAATTCACCCCTCCACTTT
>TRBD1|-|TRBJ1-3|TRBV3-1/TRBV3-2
CASSRKTGKVSGNTIYF
TGTGCCAGCAGCCGCAAGACAGGGAAGGTCAGCGGAAACACCATATATTTT
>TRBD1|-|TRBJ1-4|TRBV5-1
CASSLGSWGQGAREKLFF
TGCGCCAGCAGCTTGGGCTCTTGGGGACAGGGGGCGCGGGAAAAACTGTTTTTT
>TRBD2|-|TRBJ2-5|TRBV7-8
CASSLIRNSGAGGRRETQYF
TGTGCCAGCAGCTTAATACGCAACTCCGGGGCGGGGGGGCGTCGAGAGACCCAGTACTTC
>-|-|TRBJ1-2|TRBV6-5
CASSYAPGAGGYTF
TGTGCCAGCAGTTACGCCCCCGGGGCGGGGGGCTACACCTTC
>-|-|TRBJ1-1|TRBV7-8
CASRLHRDTEAFF
TGTGCCAGCAGACTTCACAGGGACACTGAAGCTTTCTTT
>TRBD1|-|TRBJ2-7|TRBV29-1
CSVEERVGTGASYEQYF
TGCAGCGTTGAAGAACGTGTAGGGACAGGGGCCTCCTACGAGCAGTACTTC